What follows describes a single T cell receptor (beta chain). Its specificity is not known. PCR used 60 Vbeta primers and 13 Jbeta primers. Clones were read by immunoSEQ multiplex PCR, and TCRdb kept only the in-frame ones, dropping some. The table has tens of thousands of clones, approximately 78% seen once; the top ten hold nearly 2.5%. These data originate in a study of cytomegalovirus exposure and HLA in healthy donors. Germline lookup yields CDR1 MDHEN and CDR2 SYDVKM. V lost 5 bases and J lost 1, with 15 bases in between. This CDR3 contains 15 residues. The study's findings and limits: Later on, an analysis tied approximately 15,000 TCR beta sequences to HLA alleles at 0.05 false discovery rate.

The J gene is TRBJ2-7, the V gene TRBV28; the D gene is possibly TRBD2 (6 bases). This clonotype was obtained from a male donor in good health and CMV-seropositive. Input material: PBMCs. The CDR3 nucleotides read TGTGCCAGCAGTCCCCGGGACTTTTTTTCCTACGAGCAGTACTTC. Translating it yields CASSPRDFFSYEQYF.